This T cell receptor beta chain is from a study of cytomegalovirus exposure and HLA in healthy donors. Note on this clone: Antigen specificity is unknown.

Study-level points and caveats: The likely origin of a cluster of highly shared sequence variants was a sequencing artifact. In a later analysis, donors in an Asian-associated ancestry cluster reportedly had fewer N-insertions in productive TCRs than the cohort mean.

PCR involved 60 Vbeta and 13 Jbeta primers. Per the original methods: The authors later counted 65 million to 90 million unique TCR beta chains, roughly 10 million of them shared. The protocol was immunoSEQ multiplex PCR, while the TCRdb copy is restricted to in-frame clones and leaves out a portion. The V and J calls and clone size are taken from that table; D and trimming were inferred from the DNA. In total, the table holds about 130,000 clones. The material sequenced was PBMCs. The receptor's source is a woman aged 40 to 50 in good health and CMV-seropositive.

CDR3 sequence (DNA): TGTGCCAGCAGCTTATTCAGGGAGGTAAATGAGCAGTTCTTC. This codes for CASSLFREVNEQFF. The chain has TRBV7-9 and TRBJ2-1, with D possibly TRBD2 on 6 matching bases. The CDR3 totals 14 residues. CDR1 and CDR2 from the germline V gene are SEHNR and FQNEAQ (reference sequence). V was trimmed by 2 bases and J by 7 bases, leaving 12 bases between them.